This record covers a single TCR beta chain. The target antigen is unknown. The sample comes from a study of identical twins. Looked up from germline, CDR1 is SGHTA and CDR2 is FQGNSA. V lost 1 base, J lost 4 bases, and 10 bases stayed unmatched. This CDR3 is built from 17 residues. Carrying unique molecular identifiers, the cDNA also gained a universal primer site through template switching. TCRdb recomputed calls from the 5' RACE reads with MiXCR, one row per CDR3 protein. The table lists 600,000 to 800,000 distinct CDR3 sequences, 20% to 25% of them singletons. The study's findings and limits: When twins shared out-of-frame alpha sequences, those sequences had excess low generation probability. Invariant MAIT and iNKT cells are populations that could partly confound zero-insertion analyses. Compared with models, monozygotic twins showed more out-of-frame TCR alpha sharing.

These data also formed part of another study, on T cells expressing NK-cell markers.

This clonotype was sampled from a woman in her late teens or twenties in good health. J is TRBJ2-1 and V is TRBV7-2; 7 bases agree with TRBD1. The sequenced material came from PBMCs. CDR3 loop: CASSLGTGEQTYNEQFF. Here the CDR3 DNA reads TGTGCCAGCAGCTTAGGGACAGGAGAACAAACTTACAATGAGCAGTTCTTC.